This T cell receptor beta chain comes out of a study of blood T cell repertoires in COVID-19. Study overall: Acute-phase and convalescent COVID-19 samples originated in the United States, Italy and Spain. Nucleic acid was either cDNA or gDNA, and it came from T cells, B-cell-depleted T cells, or PBMCs.

Trimming removed 4 bases at V and 7 bases at J, with 20 bases between. Germline values: CDR1 SGHRS, CDR2 YFSETQ. The CDR3 has 15 residues. Original processing notes: Researchers report that nucleated cell counts were estimated from reference gene primer amplification. The table came from immunoSEQ multiplex PCR; TCRdb's copy has only in-frame clones and leaves some out. From that table come the V and J calls and clone size; the DNA was used to work out D and trimming. This table has almost 95,000 clones, about four fifths appearing once. This chain joins TRBV5-1 and TRBJ1-2; D not certain. The TCR originated in a man aged 55 to 70 with acute or convalescent COVID-19. Sequencing was carried out using peripheral blood. CDR3 in DNA: TGCGCCAGCAGCCCGGCGTCCCCCTCATCAGGTGGCTACACCTTC. Its translation: CASSPASPSSGGYTF.